These 23 T cell receptor beta chains came from one sample sequenced in a study of cytomegalovirus exposure and HLA in healthy donors. PCR primers comprised 60 Vbeta and 13 Jbeta primers. Clones were sequenced by immunoSEQ multiplex PCR, and TCRdb holds only the in-frame ones, with some missing. In the table there are roughly 180,000 clones, just under 80% of which are singletons. Material for sequencing was PBMCs. The receptors were sampled from a woman aged 25 to 39 in good health and CMV-seropositive.

CDR3 coding DNA: TGCGCCAGCAGCCAAATATGGGGGCAGGGGAACGAAAAACTGTTTTTT. This sequence encodes CASSQIWGQGNEKLFF. The chain couples TRBV4-1 to TRBJ1-4, with a tentative D call TRBD1 (6 bases). This CDR3 spans 16 amino acids. Germline CDR1 reads MGHRA; CDR2 reads YSYEKL. V was clipped by 2 bases and J by 8 bases, with 18 bases between them.

The rearrangement uses TRBV5-5 and TRBJ2-7; TRBD2 agrees at 7 bases. Germline assignment: CDR1 SGHKS and CDR2 YYEKEE (reference sequence). The trim removed 4 bases at V and 2 bases at J, leaving 3 bases unmatched. This CDR3 region has 13 residues. CDR3 amino acids: CASSLRGAYEQYF. Here the CDR3 DNA reads TGTGCCAGCAGCCTTCGGGGGGCCTACGAGCAGTACTTC.

V and J are TRBV19 and TRBJ1-2; TRBD1 matches at 10 bases. This CDR3 comprises 13 residues. J gave up 6 bases and V 5 bases, and 3 bases lay outside the gene matches. Germline V gene sequence: CDR1 LNHDA, CDR2 SQIVND (reference sequence). The CDR3 sequence: CASSPDRGNGYTF. The CDR3 DNA sequence: TGTGCCAGTAGTCCGGACAGGGGGAATGGCTACACCTTC. Drawing the rest from reference TRBV19 and TRBJ1-2, the complete variable domain is DGGITQSPKYLFRKEGQNVTLSCEQNLNHDAMYWYRQDPGQGLRLIYYSQIVNDFQKGDIAEGYSVSREKKESFPLTVTSAQKNPTAFYLCASSPDRGNGYTFGSGTRLTVV.

This clone showed up just once. The chain is built from TRBV10-1 and TRBJ1-1; D gene ambiguous. Germline lookup yields CDR1 WNHNN and CDR2 SYGVQD (reference sequence). Deletions cut 7 bases from V and 1 base from J, with 7 bases between. This CDR3 has 12 amino acids. CDR3 coding DNA: TGCGCCAGCATACTTGAGAACACTGAAGCTTTCTTT. Translated: CASILENTEAFF.

The chain is built from TRBV6-5 and TRBJ1-5; D remains unclear. With 5 bases removed from V and 0 bases from J, the gap between germline ends came to 11 bases. The germline gives CDR1 MNHEY, CDR2 SVGAGI. The length of the CDR3 is 15 residues. CDR3 nucleotides: TGTGCCAGCAGTCCCGGGAGGCGTAGCAATCAGCCCCAGCATTTT. Translated: CASSPGRRSNQPQHF.

This chain links TRBV20-1 with TRBJ1-2; a possible D gene is TRBD1 (5 bases). Germline loops: CDR1 DFQATT, CDR2 SNEGSKA (reference sequence). The CDR3 totals 11 residues. CDR3 in amino acids: CGAPDIYGYTF. The CDR3 region has the DNA TGCGGCGCCCCGGACATCTATGGCTACACCTTC.

This chain joins TRBV4-3 and TRBJ2-2, with a tentative D call TRBD1 (6 bases). CDR3 length equals 14 residues. Trimming took off 3 bases at V and 4 bases at J, with 9 bases between the two ends. The germline V gene has CDR1 LGHNA and CDR2 YSLEER. The CDR3 here is CASSQGHSTGELFF. CDR3 DNA: TGCGCCAGCAGCCAGGGACATTCCACCGGGGAGCTGTTTTTT.

This clone was counted between two and nine times. The chain couples TRBV6-6 to TRBJ1-5, with 7 bases fitting TRBD1. Germline trimming cut 4 bases from V and 7 bases from J; bases unmatched to any gene: 4. The V gene's germline CDR1 is MNHNY and CDR2 SVGAGI (reference sequence). CDR3 length: 13 amino acids. This CDR3 reads CASSSAGGQPQHF. CDR3 DNA sequence: TGTGCCAGCAGTTCGGCAGGGGGGCAGCCCCAGCATTTT.

The chain uses TRBV5-1 and TRBJ2-1; unclear D gene. The CDR3 covers 14 residues. CDR1 SGHRS and CDR2 YFSETQ come from the germline V gene. Between the trimmed V and J ends, which lost 4 bases and 2 bases, there was a span of 10 bases. This chain's CDR3 is CASSLSEPYNEQFF. In DNA, the CDR3 is TGCGCCAGCAGCCTATCTGAACCCTACAATGAGCAGTTCTTC.

The J gene is TRBJ1-1, the V gene TRBV4-1; D is undetermined. The germline CDR1 and CDR2 sequences are MGHRA and YSYEKL. There are 15 residues in the CDR3. V dropped 4 bases and J dropped 1 base, with 13 bases sitting between them. CDR3 DNA: TGCGCCAGCAGCCTCCTACAGATCGAGAACACTGAAGCTTTCTTT. It encodes CASSLLQIENTEAFF.

The V gene is TRBV9, the J gene TRBJ2-2, with 10 bases that match TRBD1. The CDR3 is made up of 15 amino acids. The germline V gene encodes CDR1 SGDLS and CDR2 YYNGEE. Trimming removed 5 bases from V and 5 bases from J; junction bases left unmatched: 6. Here the CDR3 DNA reads TGTGCCAGCAGTCTTGACAGGGGGCATACCGGGGAGCTGTTTTTT. Protein sequence: CASSLDRGHTGELFF.

This clone was found a few times. V gene TRBV7-9 combines with J gene TRBJ1-1; D not resolved. CDR3 size: 15 residues. Looked up from germline, CDR1 is SEHNR and CDR2 is FQNEAQ (reference sequence). V lost 5 bases to trimming and J lost 2 bases, with 15 bases between them. The CDR3 protein is CASSPVMGTNTEAFF. Written as DNA, the CDR3 is TGTGCCAGCAGCCCCGTGATGGGCACAAACACTGAAGCTTTCTTT.

The chain links TRBV6-5 to TRBJ2-7, with 12 bases identical to TRBD1. Unmatched junction bases numbered 9, after V lost 6 bases and J lost 9 bases. The CDR3 is 14 residues long. From germline, CDR1 is MNHEY and CDR2 SVGAGI. In DNA, the CDR3 is TGTGCCAGCAGCACGGGACAGGGGGCATCTGGGCAGTACTTC. This gives the protein CASSTGQGASGQYF.

The rearrangement links TRBV7-2 to TRBJ1-2; D is uncertain. Trimming cost V 1 base and J 6 bases, with 12 bases left between them. Germline V CDR1 and CDR2: SGHTA, FQGNSA. CDR3 length equals 14 residues. This CDR3 reads CASSLVPRRNGYTF. The CDR3 region has the DNA TGTGCCAGCAGCTTAGTTCCCAGGCGCAATGGCTACACCTTC.

The rearrangement joins TRBV19 to TRBJ1-5, with 11 bases aligning to TRBD1. The V segment lost 9 bases and the J segment 6 bases; nucleotides outside the gene matches: 10. Germline assignment: CDR1 LNHDA and CDR2 SQIVND (reference sequence). This CDR3 comprises 15 residues. DNA for the CDR3: TGTGCCAGCAGCGCCGGGACAGGGGGGACTCAGCCCCAGCATTTT. The encoded protein is CASSAGTGGTQPQHF.

The rearrangement uses TRBV6-5 and TRBJ1-2; no clear D gene. Per germline, CDR1 MNHEY and CDR2 SVGAGI. CDR3 size: 12 residues. V lost 6 bases, J lost 8 bases, and 13 bases lay in between. CDR3 bases: TGTGCCAGCAGGCCCGATAACATGGGCTACACCTTC. Translation gives CASRPDNMGYTF.

The V and J genes are TRBV4-1 and TRBJ1-2; 9 nucleotides agree with TRBD1. The length of the CDR3 is 16 residues. Germline V CDR1 and CDR2: MGHRA, YSYEKL. Trimming cost V 0 bases and J 5 bases; bases outside gene matches: 7. CDR3 nucleotide sequence: TGCGCCAGCAGCCAAGAGCCCGGGACAGGGAGATATGGCTACACCTTC. Translated, it gives CASSQEPGTGRYGYTF.

This clone was seen only a few times. The chain recombines TRBV7-9 with TRBJ1-1; possibly TRBD1 for D (6 bases). The CDR3 contains 14 residues. CDR1 is SEHNR and CDR2 is FQNEAQ in the germline V gene (reference sequence). The V end was cut by 6 bases, the J end by 10 bases, with 21 bases between. CDR3 in DNA: TGTGCCAGCAGTCACAGGGTCGGAGGAGAGTTAGCTTTCTTT. This encodes CASSHRVGGELAFF.

This clone is a singleton in its sample. The chain carries TRBV11-2 and TRBJ2-7; D not certain. Germline CDR1 reads SGHAT; CDR2 reads FQNNGV. The germline V and J ends were trimmed by 5 bases and 2 bases, with 10 bases remaining between them. CDR3 length: 13 residues. This CDR3 is CASSEVIPYEQYF. DNA of the CDR3: TGTGCCAGCAGCGAGGTGATCCCCTACGAGCAGTACTTC.

The chain joins TRBV4-2 to TRBJ2-7, with TRBD2 as a possible D gene (5 bases). The V gene lost 0 bases and the J gene lost 3 bases, with 24 bases spanning the gap. Germline loops: CDR1 LGHNA, CDR2 YNFKEQ. This CDR3 is built from 19 residues. The CDR3 sequence is CASSQEGSVRSGWGYEQYF. The CDR3 DNA reads TGTGCCAGCAGCCAAGAAGGCTCGGTCAGGAGCGGTTGGGGCTACGAGCAGTACTTC.

J is TRBJ1-4 and V is TRBV4-2; the D is unclear. The V gene's germline CDR1 is LGHNA and CDR2 YNFKEQ. V lost 5 bases to trimming and J lost 7 bases, with 8 bases between them. This CDR3 contains 12 residues. The CDR3 DNA is TGTGCCAGCAGCTTAGCTGGTGAAAAACTGTTTTTT. Translating it yields CASSLAGEKLFF.

This clone was found once. As DNA, the CDR3 is TGCGCCAGCAGCTTGGGAACTATAAGCACAGATACGCAGTATTTT. Translating it yields CASSLGTISTDTQYF. This sequence joins TRBV5-1 and TRBJ2-3; no firm D call. Trimming cost V 0 bases and J 0 bases, with 8 bases left between them. From germline, CDR1 is SGHRS and CDR2 YFSETQ. The CDR3 runs 15 residues.

This chain links TRBV5-6 with TRBJ1-2; maybe TRBD1 (6 bases). The CDR3 covers 14 residues. V lost 8 bases to trimming and J lost 2 bases, with 16 bases between them. From germline, CDR1 is SGHDT and CDR2 YYEEEE. CDR3 in amino acids: CASIMSDRNYGYTF. CDR3 in DNA: TGTGCCAGTATAATGAGCGACAGGAACTATGGCTACACCTTC.